A selection of T cell receptor beta chains follows, all from one sample in a study of response to subunit inactivated influenza vaccine. TCRdb re-derived calls from the RT-PCR reads in MiXCR, one entry per CDR3 protein. The sample includes around 570,000 distinct CDR3 sequences, about 11% seen only once; the top ten take approximately 9.9%. The sample was also reused in another study, on T cells expressing NK-cell markers.

The sample was PBMCs from blood, taken on the day of vaccination. The origin of the receptors is a man in his fifties who received an inactivated influenza vaccine. CDR3s include the opening cysteine and the closing phenylalanine or tryptophan. A D gene is named only where the DNA matches it firmly. The size field is filled for only some rows; it gives once, few, many or a size class.

size	J	V	D	CDR3	DNA
NA	TRBJ2-2	TRBV10-1	TRBD1	CANSRARGQGGTGELFF	TGCGCCAACAGTCGGGCCCGCGGACAGGGCGGCACCGGGGAGCTGTTTTTT
NA	TRBJ2-5	TRBV20-1	TRBD2	CSARDLAGAETQYF	TGCAGTGCTAGAGATCTTGCGGGAGCAGAGACCCAGTACTTC
few	TRBJ2-3	TRBV4-1	NA	CASSQERSGQLYF	TGCGCCAGCAGCCAAGAACGAAGTGGTCAGTTGTATTTT
NA	TRBJ2-1	TRBV27	TRBD2	CASRGTSVYNEQFF	TGTGCCAGCAGGGGGACTAGCGTATACAATGAGCAGTTCTTC
few	TRBJ1-4	TRBV5-1	TRBD1	CASSPWDRRNEKLFF	TGCGCCAGCAGCCCCTGGGACAGGAGGAATGAAAAACTGTTTTTT
few	TRBJ2-5	TRBV5-4	NA	CASSLEIGRETQYF	TGTGCCAGCAGCTTGGAGATAGGGCGGGAGACCCAGTACTTC
few	TRBJ2-1	TRBV6-5	TRBD2	CASSYSSRTSFYNEQFF	TGTGCCAGCAGTTACTCGAGCCGGACTAGCTTCTACAATGAGCAGTTCTTC
NA	TRBJ2-7	TRBV28	TRBD2	CASRRPGTSEQYF	TGTGCCAGCAGGAGGCCCGGGACTAGCGAGCAGTACTTC
NA	TRBJ2-7	TRBV6-2/TRBV6-3	NA	CASSYSRNRPTYEQYF	TGTGCCAGCAGTTACTCTAGGAACAGGCCCACCTACGAGCAGTACTTC
many	TRBJ2-1	TRBV20-1	NA	CSASLYNEQFF	TGCAGTGCTAGCCTCTACAATGAGCAGTTCTTC
NA	TRBJ2-5	TRBV3-1	NA	CASSPDWGEETQYF	TGTGCCAGCAGCCCCGACTGGGGCGAAGAGACCCAGTACTTC
NA	TRBJ2-6	TRBV2	NA	CASNFASGANVLTF	TGTGCCAGCAATTTTGCATCTGGGGCCAACGTCCTGACTTTC
few	TRBJ1-1	TRBV12-3/TRBV12-4	TRBD1	CASSWGQVNTEAFF	TGTGCCAGCAGTTGGGGACAGGTGAACACTGAAGCTTTCTTT
few	TRBJ2-3	TRBV6-5	TRBD2	CASSYSGGRAPDTQYF	TGTGCCAGCAGTTACTCGGGTGGGAGGGCCCCAGATACGCAGTATTTT
NA	TRBJ2-3	TRBV7-2	TRBD1	CASSQAGGQGNTDTQYF	TGTGCCAGCAGCCAAGCCGGGGGACAGGGGAACACAGATACGCAGTATTTT
NA	TRBJ1-2	TRBV12-3/TRBV12-4	NA	CASRASRDSAAGYTF	TGTGCCAGCAGAGCCTCCAGGGATTCGGCTGCTGGCTACACCTTC
many	TRBJ2-1	TRBV20-1	NA	CSANKGMGNEQFF	TGCAGTGCTAACAAGGGGATGGGCAATGAGCAGTTCTTC
NA	TRBJ2-1	TRBV9	TRBD2	CASSVGNAGAQFF	TGTGCCAGCAGCGTAGGTAACGCGGGAGCTCAGTTCTTC
NA	TRBJ2-2	TRBV10-3	NA	CAISVGFANTGELFF	TGTGCCATCAGTGTCGGGTTTGCGAACACCGGGGAGCTGTTTTTT
many	TRBJ2-1	TRBV28	TRBD2	CASSSLTSGRRDEQFF	TGTGCCAGCAGTTCGCTAACTAGCGGGAGACGCGATGAGCAGTTCTTC
few	TRBJ2-5	TRBV28	NA	CASSRRTPETQYF	TGTGCCAGCAGCCGTAGAACCCCGGAGACCCAGTACTTC
NA	TRBJ2-7	TRBV7-3	NA	CASSLTVTQGKKYF	TGTGCCAGCAGCTTAACAGTGACACAAGGGAAGAAGTACTTC
NA	TRBJ2-3	TRBV12-3/TRBV12-4	TRBD1	CASSFRQGSADTQYF	TGTGCCAGCAGTTTTAGACAGGGCTCAGCAGATACGCAGTATTTT
few	TRBJ2-1	TRBV7-2	TRBD2	CASTDIAGGHGEQFF	TGTGCCAGCACCGATATAGCGGGAGGTCACGGTGAGCAGTTCTTC
NA	TRBJ1-2	TRBV6-1	TRBD1	CASSEKDRLANYGYTF	TGTGCCAGCAGTGAAAAGGACAGGCTAGCTAACTATGGCTACACCTTC